Given below is one T cell receptor beta chain in context. Its target is unknown. A much larger clone sits a single nucleotide away, making a read error possible. These data are taken from a study of shared clonotypes between healthy human individuals. Whole-study context: The donor pool was made up of a couple of women and three men aged 18 to 49. Study conclusions and caveats: Sharing of clonotypes among donors was expected to vary with sequencing depth.

Genomic DNA (from each subset) was split evenly across several immunoSEQ plates. About 32,000 T cell genomes (about 280 ng DNA) went into each PBMC replicate. Sequenced by immunoSEQ multiplex PCR; TCRdb stores in-frame clones only, minus some. This table has 450,000 to 500,000 clones, 75% to 85% appearing once. This CDR3 has 11 amino acids. Germline CDR1 is SGHAT and CDR2 is FQNNGV. The sample comprised PBMCs. The clonotype originates from a middle-aged woman in good health. Some clones in this sample may be carry-over from other donors' samples. The chain uses TRBV11-2 and TRBJ2-5; the D gene is possibly TRBD2 (5 bases). The closer fit of TRBJ2-7 to the DNA end suggests the J call may be wrong. The CDR3 here is CASSRGYEQYF. CDR3 sequence (DNA): TGTGCCAGCAGCCGGGGTTACGAGCAGTACTTC.